This note documents a single TCR beta chain sequence. Trimming took 0 bases from V and 7 from J, leaving 15 bases between them. Germline CDR1 reads MNHEY; CDR2 reads SVGEGT. This CDR3 is 15 amino acids long. This entry is derived from a study of blood T cell repertoires in COVID-19. Assay used: immunoSEQ multiplex PCR; TCRdb lists only in-frame clones, some missing. The sample has approximately 260,000 clones, more than 65% seen once. This TCR was recovered from a woman in her forties with active or convalescent COVID-19. The chain employs TRBV6-2 or TRBV6-3 and TRBJ1-1; no clear D gene. Source material: peripheral blood. The CDR3 DNA is TGTGCCAGCAGTTACTCGGTTGGAGGGCTAGGTGAAGCTTTCTTT. Its translation is CASSYSVGGLGEAFF.